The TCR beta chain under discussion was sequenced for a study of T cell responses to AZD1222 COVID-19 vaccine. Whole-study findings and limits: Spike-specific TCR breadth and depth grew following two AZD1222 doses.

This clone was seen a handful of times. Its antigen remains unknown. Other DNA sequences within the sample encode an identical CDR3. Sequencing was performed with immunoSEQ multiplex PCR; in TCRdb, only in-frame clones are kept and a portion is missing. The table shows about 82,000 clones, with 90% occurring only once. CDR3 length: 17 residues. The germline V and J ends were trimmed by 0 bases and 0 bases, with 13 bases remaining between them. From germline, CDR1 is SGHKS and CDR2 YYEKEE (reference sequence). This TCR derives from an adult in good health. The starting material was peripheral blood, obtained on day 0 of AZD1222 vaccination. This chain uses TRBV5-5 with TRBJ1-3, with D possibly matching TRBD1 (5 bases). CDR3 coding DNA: TGTGCCAGCAGCTTGGTGGGACGTCCGAGCTCTGGAAACACCATATATTTT. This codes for CASSLVGRPSSGNTIYF. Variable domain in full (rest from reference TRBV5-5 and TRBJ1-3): DAGVTQSPTHLIKTRGQQVTLRCSPISGHKSVSWYQQVLGQGPQFIFQYYEKEERGRGNFPDRFSARQFPNYSSELNVNALLLGDSALYLCASSLVGRPSSGNTIYFGEGSWLTVV.